The following is a TCR beta chain sequence with its context. The data originate from a study of blood T cell repertoires in COVID-19. Looking at the study overall: COVID-19 samples collected from the United States, Italy and Spain covered acute and convalescent phases.

In the source study's methods: Scientists estimated how many nucleated cells there were by amplifying reference gene primers. Libraries were prepared by immunoSEQ multiplex PCR; TCRdb keeps only in-frame clonotypes and omits some of them. V, J and clone size derive from that table, while D and trimming were established from the DNA sequence. The sample lists hundreds of thousands of clones, 87% occurring once. Cohort 3 donors were reported recovered after two negative PCRs, clearance, or symptom resolution. The trim removed 6 bases at V and 3 bases at J, leaving 7 bases unmatched. Germline lookup yields CDR1 SGHDT and CDR2 YYEEEE. The CDR3 length is 14 residues.

The sequence was collected from a woman in her twenties or thirties who had recovered from COVID-19. The chain couples TRBV5-6 to TRBJ2-3, with 7 bases lining up with TRBD1. The sequencing input was PBMCs or T cells enriched from blood (not recorded which). CDR3 nucleotide sequence: TGTGCCAGCACCCACCCGACAGGGACAGATACGCAGTATTTT. It yields the protein CASTHPTGTDTQYF.